The rows below give T cell receptor beta chains drawn from one sample of a study of CD8+ T cells in alopecia areata. Here immunoSEQ multiplex PCR was the method, and the copy in TCRdb shows in-frame clones only, minus some. This table holds 120,000 or so clones, approximately 60% found once. The specimen was CD4+ T cells sorted from blood, collected at week 4, from a patient treated with tofacitinib. Receptors originate from a human donor with alopecia areata. CDR3s include the opening cysteine and the closing phenylalanine or tryptophan. The order of the fields is J gene, V gene, clone size, D gene, CDR3 DNA, CDR3 protein. The D gene is left open where the match is weak. A row's size may be missing; if present it is once, few, many or a size class.

J: TRBJ1-1
V: TRBV6-5
size: NA
D: NA
DNA: TGTGCCAGCAGTGAAGAGGTTTTGAACACTGAAGCTTTCTTT
CDR3: CASSEEVLNTEAFF

J: TRBJ2-1
V: TRBV7-3
size: NA
D: NA
DNA: TGTGCCAGCAGCTCTTCACCCGGAGTGCGGGCAAATGAGCAGTTCTTC
CDR3: CASSSSPGVRANEQFF

J: TRBJ2-7
V: TRBV7-9
size: NA
D: TRBD1
DNA: TGTGCCAGCAGCCTTAAGGACAGGACGGAGCAGTACTTC
CDR3: CASSLKDRTEQYF

J: TRBJ1-1
V: TRBV7-3
size: NA
D: NA
DNA: TGTGCCAGCAGCACCCAGACCGGTACTGAAGCTTTCTTT
CDR3: CASSTQTGTEAFF

J: TRBJ1-2
V: TRBV15
size: NA
D: NA
DNA: TGTGCCACCAGCACCGGACACGTCCTCGGCTACACCTTC
CDR3: CATSTGHVLGYTF

J: TRBJ2-3
V: TRBV28
size: NA
D: TRBD2
DNA: TGTGCCAGCACCCCCTCGGGACTAGCGGGAACAGATACGCAGTATTTT
CDR3: CASTPSGLAGTDTQYF

J: TRBJ2-3
V: TRBV7-2
size: NA
D: NA
DNA: TGTGCCAGCACCCCCCGGCGGGTTGCAGCAGATACGCAGTATTTT
CDR3: CASTPRRVAADTQYF

J: TRBJ2-5
V: TRBV11-2
size: NA
D: TRBD2
DNA: TGTGCCAGCAGTATCGGAGGGAGGGGGACCCAGTACTTC
CDR3: CASSIGGRGTQYF

J: TRBJ2-7
V: TRBV5-1
size: NA
D: NA
DNA: TGCGCCAGCAGCTTCGGGCAGACCTACGAGCAGTACTTC
CDR3: CASSFGQTYEQYF

J: TRBJ2-2
V: TRBV9
size: NA
D: NA
DNA: TGTGCCAGCAGCGGCAGCCTGAACACCGGGGAGCTGTTTTTT
CDR3: CASSGSLNTGELFF

J: TRBJ1-1
V: TRBV4-3
size: NA
D: NA
DNA: TGCGCCAGCAGCCAAGATCGCGGGGGCAGGATCACTGAAGCTTTCTTT
CDR3: CASSQDRGGRITEAFF

J: TRBJ1-5
V: TRBV7-9
size: few
D: NA
DNA: TGTGCCAGCAGCCCAAACTATAGCAATCAGCCCCAGCATTTT
CDR3: CASSPNYSNQPQHF

J: TRBJ2-3
V: TRBV6-5
size: NA
D: TRBD1
DNA: TGTGCCAGCAGTCCCCGACAGGGAGCGCAGTATTTT
CDR3: CASSPRQGAQYF

J: TRBJ2-1
V: TRBV30
size: once
D: NA
DNA: TGTGCCTGGAGGGAGTGGAGGGGGCGGACCTACAATGAGCAGTTCTTC
CDR3: CAWREWRGRTYNEQFF

J: TRBJ2-2
V: TRBV11-2
size: NA
D: NA
DNA: TGTGCCAGCAGCTTAGTGGGGGCGATCGCGAACACCGGGGAGCTGTTTTTT
CDR3: CASSLVGAIANTGELFF

J: TRBJ2-6
V: TRBV19
size: few
D: TRBD1
DNA: TGTGCCAGTAGCGGGACAGCCGTCGGTGGGGCCAACGTCCTGACTTTC
CDR3: CASSGTAVGGANVLTF

J: TRBJ1-3
V: TRBV5-1
size: NA
D: TRBD1
DNA: TGCGCCAGCAGCTTGACAGGGGACACTGGAAACACCATATATTTT
CDR3: CASSLTGDTGNTIYF

J: TRBJ2-1
V: TRBV4-1
size: NA
D: NA
DNA: TGCGCCAGCAGCCGGGCCGGACACAATGAGCAGTTCTTC
CDR3: CASSRAGHNEQFF

J: TRBJ1-4
V: TRBV7-6
size: few
D: NA
DNA: TGTGCCAGCAGTATACACCAGAAGGGACCTCCAAATGAAAAACTGTTTTTT
CDR3: CASSIHQKGPPNEKLFF

J: TRBJ2-6
V: TRBV30
size: NA
D: NA
DNA: TGTGCCTGGAGGAACTCTGGGGCCAACGTCCTGACTTTC
CDR3: CAWRNSGANVLTF

J: TRBJ2-3
V: TRBV29-1
size: NA
D: TRBD1
DNA: TGCAGCGTTGGACAGGGGGCTGGCACAGATACGCAGTATTTT
CDR3: CSVGQGAGTDTQYF

J: TRBJ2-7
V: TRBV20-1
size: NA
D: TRBD1
DNA: TGCAGTGCTAGGGACAGGCACGAGCAGTACTTC
CDR3: CSARDRHEQYF

J: TRBJ2-3
V: TRBV4-2
size: NA
D: NA
DNA: TGTGCCAGCAGCCCCGGGACTTCGAGCACAGATACGCAGTATTTT
CDR3: CASSPGTSSTDTQYF